This T cell receptor (beta chain) was identified in a study of OX40 agonist ivuxolimab in advanced cancers. Overall study: Every patient in dose escalation had hepatocellular carcinoma, melanoma, renal cell or head and neck cancer. The study, taken as a whole, reports: CD4+ and CD8+ T cells in blood underwent clonal expansion by week 6 at 0.1 to 3.0 mg/kg.

The data were produced by immunoSEQ multiplex PCR, yet TCRdb's version contains in-frame clones alone and is incomplete. This table has roughly 30,000 clones, roughly 83% appearing once. This clone was counted between two and nine times. No antigen is known for it. This CDR3 region has 16 residues. Germline V gene data show CDR1 as MGHRA and CDR2 as YSYEKL. Trimming pared 1 base from V and 7 bases from J, leaving 14 bases between. The chain is built from TRBV4-1 and TRBJ1-6; TRBD1 might be the D (6 bases). The receptor was derived from an adult with an advanced solid tumor such as melanoma, head and neck, liver or kidney cancer. Sequenced here: CD4+ or CD8+ T cells sorted from blood, sampled in a trial of the OX40 agonist ivuxolimab. The CDR3 loop reads CASSQGEGVWNSPLHF. CDR3 nucleotide sequence: TGCGCCAGCAGCCAAGGCGAGGGGGTATGGAATTCACCCCTCCACTTT.